One T cell receptor beta chain is described in this entry. Its binding antigen is unknown. Within one base of it there is no much larger clone, and no base qualities were kept. The germline V gene specifies SGHVS as CDR1 and FNYEAQ as CDR2. The CDR3 numbers 16 residues from cysteine through phenylalanine. Solely the CDR3 DNA is kept, with 48 bases framed from the first base. V ends up 1 base short and J 4 bases short, with an unmatched junction base count of 6. This entry comes from a study of technical replicates of blood from a few donors (dated by TCRdb to about 2017). The method behind the library was the immunoSEQ multiplex PCR assay. Imported from immuneACCESS, the table was reduced by TCRdb to in-frame sequences with V and J called. These copies leave out some clones; in studies compared against another copy, an unresolved V gene accounts for under half, and the cause of the remainder is not known. Counted in this sample were nearly 95,000 clones; roughly 95% of them appeared once. The ten largest make up 0.36% of the sample.

The sample was T cells isolated from PBMCs. The V gene is TRBV7-6 and the J gene is TRBJ2-1; 8 bases in the junction line up with TRBD1. This sequence was found in a human donor in good health. The nucleotide sequence is TGTGCCAGCAGCTTAGGTTGGACAGGGAGATACAATGAGCAGTTCTTC. Translated, it gives CASSLGWTGRYNEQFF.